This TCR beta chain was retrieved from a study of blood T cell repertoires in COVID-19. Study-level background: The origin of the acute and convalescent COVID-19 samples was the United States, Italy and Spain. T cells, B-cell-depleted T cells, or PBMCs supplied cDNA or gDNA.

The germline gives CDR1 SGHRS, CDR2 YFSETQ. The junction had 0 bases not matched to a gene; V was cut back by 1 base and J by 4 bases. The CDR3 is 15 residues long. Using immunoSEQ multiplex PCR, the repertoire was profiled, and TCRdb retains in-frame clones only, with some absent. This repertoire shows 100,000 or so clones, over 75% found once; its top ten account for about 6%. The sequence came from a woman aged 60-70 years with acute or convalescent COVID-19. Sequenced sample: peripheral blood. This rearrangement joins TRBV5-1 to TRBJ2-2; 11 bases map to TRBD2. In DNA, the CDR3 is TGCGCCAGCAGCTTGACTAGCGGGGGCACCGGGGAGCTGTTTTTT. Encoded protein: CASSLTSGGTGELFF.